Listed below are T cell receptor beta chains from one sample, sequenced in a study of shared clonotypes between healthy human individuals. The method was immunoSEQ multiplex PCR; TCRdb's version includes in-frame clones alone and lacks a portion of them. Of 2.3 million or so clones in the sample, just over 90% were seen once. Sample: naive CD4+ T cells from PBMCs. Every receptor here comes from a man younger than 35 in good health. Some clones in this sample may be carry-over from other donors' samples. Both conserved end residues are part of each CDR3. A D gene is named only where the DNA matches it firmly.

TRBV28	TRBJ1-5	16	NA	CASSWIEALGNQPQHF	TGTGCCAGCAGTTGGATTGAGGCTTTGGGCAATCAGCCCCAGCATTTT
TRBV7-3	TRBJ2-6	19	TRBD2	CASSLYIRAGETGANVLTF	TGTGCCAGCAGCTTATATATTCGGGCGGGAGAGACTGGGGCCAACGTCCTGACTTTC
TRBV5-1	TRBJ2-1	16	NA	CASSGPAGVAANEQFF	TGCGCCAGCAGCGGCCCAGCAGGGGTAGCGGCCAATGAGCAGTTCTTC
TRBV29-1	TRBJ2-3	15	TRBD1	CSAQGQGFSTDTQYF	TGCAGCGCTCAGGGACAGGGTTTTAGTACAGATACGCAGTATTTT
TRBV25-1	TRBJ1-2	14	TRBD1	CASSATGVVGGYTF	TGTGCCAGCAGTGCCACAGGGGTTGTGGGTGGCTACACCTTC
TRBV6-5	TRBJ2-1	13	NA	CASTKLASNEQFF	TGTGCCAGCACCAAACTAGCTTCCAATGAGCAGTTCTTC
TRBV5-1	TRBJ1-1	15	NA	CASSLEARLNTEAFF	TGCGCCAGCAGCTTGGAAGCGCGGCTGAACACTGAAGCTTTCTTT
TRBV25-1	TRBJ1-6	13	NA	CASSGKRNSPLHF	TGTGCCAGCAGTGGGAAGAGAAATTCACCCCTCCACTTT
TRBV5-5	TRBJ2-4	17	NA	CASSQTRDILAKNIQYF	TGTGCCAGCAGCCAAACTCGGGACATCTTAGCCAAAAACATTCAGTACTTC
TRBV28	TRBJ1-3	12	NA	CASSLRENTIYF	TGTGCCAGCAGTTTAAGGGAAAACACCATATATTTT